The 27 T cell receptor beta chains below come from one sample, sequenced in a study of blood T cells in healthy people across ages. Sample-barcoded 5' priming and a J-beta primer mix drove a second PCR of about 7 to 11 cycles. TCRdb reanalysed the 5' RACE reads using MiXCR and keeps one entry per CDR3 protein. The data contain some 930,000 distinct CDR3 sequences, 25% to 35% of them singletons. These data were also filed under a second study, of T cells of mothers and their children.

The specimen sequenced was blood. These receptors all come from a woman aged 35 to 49 in good health.

The chain joins TRBV6-2 or TRBV6-3 to TRBJ1-5; D is ambiguous. V dropped 0 bases and J dropped 0 bases, with 6 bases sitting between them. The CDR3 runs to 15 residues. Germline V lookup: CDR1 MNHEY, CDR2 SVGEGT. This chain's CDR3 is CASSYSIYSNQPQHF. The CDR3 region has the DNA TGTGCCAGCAGTTACTCCATCTATAGCAATCAGCCCCAGCATTTT.

This clonotype was observed a handful of times. The chain links TRBV6-5 to TRBJ2-2; 11 positions match TRBD2. J was trimmed by 5 bases and V by 7 bases; bases with no gene match: 6. The germline gives CDR1 MNHEY, CDR2 SVGAGI. The CDR3 is made up of 15 amino acids. CDR3 sequence reads: CASNLAGGRTGELFF. CDR3 sequence (DNA): TGTGCCAGCAACTTAGCGGGGGGGCGAACCGGGGAGCTGTTTTTT.

This chain joins TRBV9 and TRBJ2-5; TRBD2 aligns across 13 bases. The ends lost 0 bases at V and 2 bases at J; junction bases unmatched: 4. Per the germline V gene, CDR1 is SGDLS and CDR2 is YYNGEE. The CDR3 covers 17 residues. CDR3 sequence: CASSVGTSGGTQETQYF. Written as DNA, the CDR3 is TGTGCCAGCAGCGTAGGGACTAGCGGGGGCACACAAGAGACCCAGTACTTC.

The sample holds a few counts of this clonotype. This chain links TRBV7-8 with TRBJ2-2; no clear D gene. The CDR3 contains 15 residues. Germline V gives CDR1 SGHVS, CDR2 FQNEAQ. V lost 4 bases to trimming and J lost 2 bases, with 11 bases between them. The CDR3 is CASSSSSVNTGELFF. For the CDR3, the DNA is TGTGCCAGCAGCTCTTCCAGCGTTAACACCGGGGAGCTGTTTTTT.

The sample holds a few counts of this clonotype. The CDR3 sequence: CSVADDTYEQYF. CDR3 coding DNA: TGCAGCGTTGCGGACGACACCTACGAGCAGTACTTC. The V call is TRBV29-1, the J call TRBJ2-7; D gene uncertain. The CDR3 covers 12 residues. Between the trimmed V and J ends, which lost 4 bases and 2 bases, there was a span of 9 bases. CDR1 SQVTM and CDR2 ANQGSEA come from the germline V gene.

This clonotype was observed many times. The chain couples TRBV29-1 to TRBJ1-1, with a weak D call TRBD1 (5 bases). V lost 7 bases and J lost 1, with 13 bases in between. This CDR3 has 13 amino acids. Germline values: CDR1 SQVTM, CDR2 ANQGSEA. The CDR3 nucleotides are TGCAGCGGGGAGGGGATGGGGAACACTGAAGCTTTCTTT. This sequence encodes CSGEGMGNTEAFF.

CDR3 DNA sequence: TGTGCCAGCTCACCACACCGGGACGGGGAGCTGTTTTTT. Its translation is CASSPHRDGELFF. This sequence joins TRBV18 and TRBJ2-2, with D possibly TRBD2 on 5 matching bases. Trimming left V 1 base short and J 7 bases short, with 7 bases between. The CDR3 is 13 amino acids. Germline values: CDR1 KGHSH, CDR2 LQKENI.

This chain links TRBV10-3 with TRBJ2-4; possible D gene TRBD2, 5 bases. Germline CDR1 reads ENHRY; CDR2 reads SYGVKD. V was cut by 7 bases and J by 5 bases, with 15 bases left in between. This CDR3 is built from 14 residues. The CDR3 is CAINAGVRENIQYF. The CDR3 DNA reads as TGTGCCATCAATGCCGGGGTGAGGGAAAACATTCAGTACTTC.

This clonotype occurred a few times. J is TRBJ2-1 and V is TRBV14; perhaps D is TRBD1 or TRBD2 (5 bases each). The V end lost 4 bases, the J end lost 12 bases, and 13 bases lay between the germline ends. The germline CDR1 and CDR2 sequences are SGHDN and FVKESK. This CDR3 region has 12 residues. The CDR3 region has the DNA TGTGCCAGCAGCCGCTCGGGGCGTGGGCAGTTCTTC. It specifies CASSRSGRGQFF.

This clonotype was found many times. The gene calls are TRBV7-2 and TRBJ2-1, with a possible D match to TRBD2 (7 bases). Germline CDR1 is SGHTA and CDR2 is FQGNSA. This CDR3 is built from 14 residues. V shed 5 bases and J shed 4 bases, with 12 bases lying between them. The CDR3 DNA reads as TGTGCCAGCAGCAGGGGGGGAGATTACAATGAGCAGTTCTTC. Translation gives CASSRGGDYNEQFF.

Turning to this clonotype: This could be a read error, since a much larger clone is one nucleotide away. The chain employs TRBV7-9 and TRBJ2-1, with TRBD1 identical over 7 bases. V dropped 5 bases and J dropped 6; count of bases not matched to a gene: 10. This CDR3 comprises 15 residues. CDR1 is SEHNR and CDR2 is FQNEAQ in the germline V gene (reference sequence). In DNA form, the CDR3 reads TGTGCCAGCAGCCGACAGGGCTCTGACAGCAATGAGCAGTTCTTC. Its protein is CASSRQGSDSNEQFF.

This clonotype came up once. Possible read error: a much larger clone is one base away. The chain links TRBV27 to TRBJ2-6; 12 bases align to TRBD1. CDR3 length: 20 residues. CDR1 is MNHEY, CDR2 SMNVEV, per germline (reference sequence). CDR3 in amino acids: CASSSVATGTGGPGADVLTF. CDR3 nucleotide sequence: TGTGCCAGCAGTTCCGTGGCTACCGGGACAGGGGGCCCTGGGGCCGACGTCCTGACTTTC.

In its sample, this clonotype was seen many times. The J gene is TRBJ2-7, the V gene TRBV27, with 7 bases aligning to TRBD2. There are 14 residues in the CDR3. V was pared by 5 bases and J by 0 bases, with 4 bases of the junction left unmatched. The germline V gene encodes CDR1 MNHEY and CDR2 SMNVEV (reference sequence). The DNA for the CDR3 is TGTGCCAGCAGTATAGCGGGTCTCTCCTACGAGCAGTACTTC. This encodes CASSIAGLSYEQYF.

This sequence joins TRBV30 and TRBJ1-1, with a tentative D call TRBD1 (5 bases). The V end lost 0 bases, the J end lost 0 bases, and 20 bases lay between the germline ends. The CDR3 runs to 18 residues. Germline-derived CDR1 and CDR2 are GTSNPN and SVGIG (reference sequence). The chain's CDR3 is CAWSVMRARGVMNTEAFF. CDR3 bases: TGTGCCTGGAGTGTAATGCGGGCCCGAGGGGTAATGAACACTGAAGCTTTCTTT.

A few counts support this clonotype. One junction end does not reproduce the germline sequence, and a read error may be involved. The V gene is TRBV20-1, the J gene TRBJ1-2; no reliable D call. There are 13 residues in the CDR3. Germline CDR1 DFQATT, CDR2 SNEGSKA (reference sequence). The CDR3 bases are TGCGGTGCTCCGGACCAACTCGTCTATGGCTACACCTTC. It specifies CGAPDQLVYGYTF.

The table lists this clonotype with a few counts. V is TRBV28 and J is TRBJ1-1, with 7 bases lining up with TRBD1. This CDR3 comprises 14 residues. Unmatched junction bases numbered 5, after V lost 3 bases and J lost 4 bases. Per the germline V gene, CDR1 is MDHEN and CDR2 is SYDVKM. The CDR3 loop reads CASSFYRGGTEAFF. CDR3 bases: TGTGCCAGCAGTTTCTACAGGGGAGGCACTGAAGCTTTCTTT.

The J gene is TRBJ1-6, the V gene TRBV7-3, with a weak D call TRBD1 (6 bases). CDR1 SGHTA and CDR2 FQGTGA come from the germline V gene. The CDR3 totals 14 residues. The V end was cut by 1 base, the J end by 7 bases, with 8 bases between. The CDR3 region has the DNA TGTGCCAGCAGCTTAAGTCAGGGGAATTCACCCCTCCACTTT. Its translation: CASSLSQGNSPLHF. Combining the CDR3 with reference TRBV7-3 and TRBJ1-6 gives the whole variable domain GAGVSQTPSNKVTEKGKYVELRCDPISGHTALYWYRQSLGQGPEFLIYFQGTGAADDSGLPNDRFFAVRPEGSVSTLKIQRTERGDSAVYLCASSLSQGNSPLHFGNGTRLTVT.

The sample holds many counts of this clonotype. The genes are TRBV12-3 or TRBV12-4 and TRBJ2-1, with D possibly called TRBD1 or TRBD2 (5 bases each). V lost 5 bases, J lost 4 bases, and 18 bases lay in between. The CDR3 spans 16 residues. The CDR3 sequence: CASSPLGDPVYNEQFF. Here the CDR3 DNA reads TGTGCCAGCAGTCCGCTCGGGGACCCCGTTTACAATGAGCAGTTCTTC.

This clonotype was found a few times. The gene calls are TRBV28 and TRBJ1-5, with a possible D match to TRBD1 (5 bases). The V end was cut by 3 bases, the J end by 1 base, with 7 bases between. CDR1 is MDHEN and CDR2 is SYDVKM in the germline V gene. The CDR3 contains 14 residues. CDR3 DNA: TGTGCCAGCAGTTTCACAGGCAGCAATCAGCCCCAGCATTTT. It yields the protein CASSFTGSNQPQHF.

This chain links TRBV10-3 with TRBJ2-3; no clear D gene. The germline V gene encodes CDR1 ENHRY and CDR2 SYGVKD. The germline V and J ends were trimmed by 4 bases and 8 bases, with 10 bases remaining between them. The CDR3 extends over 12 amino acids. In DNA form, the CDR3 reads TGTGCCATCAGTGGGAAGACTCGTACGCAGTATTTT. Its protein is CAISGKTRTQYF.

V and J are TRBV19 and TRBJ1-5; 8 bases line up with TRBD1. V dropped 6 bases and J dropped 5; count of bases not matched to a gene: 6. Germline CDR1 is LNHDA and CDR2 is SQIVND (reference sequence). The CDR3 length is 14 residues. CDR3 sequence: CASRKTGAHQPQHF. DNA for the CDR3: TGTGCCAGTAGAAAGACAGGGGCCCATCAGCCCCAGCATTTT.

CDR3: CSVLQGQGYNYGYTYF. The CDR3 region has the DNA TGCAGCGTTCTCCAGGGCCAGGGCTACAACTATGGCTACACCTACTTC. The genes are TRBV29-1 and TRBJ2-4, with D maybe TRBD1 (5 bases). Trimming shortened V by 5 bases and J by 16 bases, and 33 bases separated the two germline ends. CDR3 size: 16 residues. CDR1 and CDR2 (germline): SQVTM, ANQGSEA.

The CDR3, as DNA: TGTGCCACCAGTGACTCCGGGACCCAAGACAATGAGCAGTACTTC. It translates to CATSDSGTQDNEQYF. The chain combines TRBV24-1 with TRBJ2-5; D may be TRBD1 or TRBD2 (5 bases each). Per the germline V gene, CDR1 is KGHDR and CDR2 is SFDVKD. V was clipped by 4 bases and J by 11 bases, with 22 bases between them. The CDR3 contains 15 residues.

This clonotype has just a few counts. The V call is TRBV19, the J call TRBJ2-1; TRBD1 agrees at 7 bases. The germline CDR1 and CDR2 sequences are LNHDA and SQIVND (reference sequence). The CDR3 runs to 12 residues. J gave up 7 bases and V 10 bases, and 7 bases lay outside the gene matches. CDR3 DNA: TGTGCCACCAGACAGGGCGGTAATGAGCAGTTCTTC. Its translation: CATRQGGNEQFF.

The table lists this clonotype with many counts. The chain combines TRBV6-5 with TRBJ2-7, with D unresolved. The CDR3 is 14 residues long. Deletions cut 2 bases from V and 2 bases from J, with 10 bases between. From germline, CDR1 is MNHEY and CDR2 SVGAGI. The CDR3 DNA reads TGTGCCAGCAGTTACGGGCTTCCCCCCTACGAGCAGTACTTC. The encoded protein is CASSYGLPPYEQYF.

The V gene is TRBV7-9, the J gene TRBJ1-2, with 11 bases lining up with TRBD1. Looked up from germline, CDR1 is SEHNR and CDR2 is FQNEAQ (reference sequence). V shed 1 base and J 5 bases; nucleotides not matched to a gene: 6. This CDR3 contains 16 residues. DNA of the CDR3: TGTGCCAGCAGCTTAGTTCAAGGACAGGGGGCTTATGGCTACACCTTC. It specifies CASSLVQGQGAYGYTF.

This clonotype was recorded a few times. Sequence at one end of the junction differs from germline and may be a read error. The chain employs TRBV9 and TRBJ1-2; D not resolved. Germline-derived CDR1 and CDR2 are SGDLS and YYNGEE. The CDR3 has 15 residues. DNA of the CDR3: TGTGTCAGCAGCGTAGCGGCCACCGGTATCTATGGCTACACCTTC. Translation gives CVSSVAATGIYGYTF.